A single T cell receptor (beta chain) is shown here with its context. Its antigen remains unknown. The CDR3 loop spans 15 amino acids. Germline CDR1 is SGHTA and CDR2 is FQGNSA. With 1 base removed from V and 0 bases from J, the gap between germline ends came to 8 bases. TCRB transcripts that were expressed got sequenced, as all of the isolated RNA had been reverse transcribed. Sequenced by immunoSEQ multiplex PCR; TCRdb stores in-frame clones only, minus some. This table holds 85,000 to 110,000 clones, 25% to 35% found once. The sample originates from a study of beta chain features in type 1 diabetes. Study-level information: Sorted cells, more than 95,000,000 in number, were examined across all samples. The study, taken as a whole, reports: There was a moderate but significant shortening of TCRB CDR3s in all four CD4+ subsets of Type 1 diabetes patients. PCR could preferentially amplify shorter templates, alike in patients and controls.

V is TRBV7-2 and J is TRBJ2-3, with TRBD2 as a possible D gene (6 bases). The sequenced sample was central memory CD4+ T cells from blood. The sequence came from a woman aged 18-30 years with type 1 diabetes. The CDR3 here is CASSLGGTSTDTQYF. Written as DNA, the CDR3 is TGTGCCAGCAGCTTAGGGGGGACTAGCACAGATACGCAGTATTTT.